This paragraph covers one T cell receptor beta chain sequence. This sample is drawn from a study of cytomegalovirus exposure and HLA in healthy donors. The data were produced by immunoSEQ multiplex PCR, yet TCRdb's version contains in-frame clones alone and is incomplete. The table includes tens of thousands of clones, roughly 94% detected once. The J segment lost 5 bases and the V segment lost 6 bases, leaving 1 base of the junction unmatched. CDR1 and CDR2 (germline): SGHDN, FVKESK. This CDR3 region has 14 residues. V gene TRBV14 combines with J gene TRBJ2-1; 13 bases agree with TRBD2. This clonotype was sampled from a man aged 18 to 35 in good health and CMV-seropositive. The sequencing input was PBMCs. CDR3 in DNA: TGTGCCAGCAGTGGACTAGCGGGAGACAATGAGCAGTTCTTC. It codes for CASSGLAGDNEQFF.